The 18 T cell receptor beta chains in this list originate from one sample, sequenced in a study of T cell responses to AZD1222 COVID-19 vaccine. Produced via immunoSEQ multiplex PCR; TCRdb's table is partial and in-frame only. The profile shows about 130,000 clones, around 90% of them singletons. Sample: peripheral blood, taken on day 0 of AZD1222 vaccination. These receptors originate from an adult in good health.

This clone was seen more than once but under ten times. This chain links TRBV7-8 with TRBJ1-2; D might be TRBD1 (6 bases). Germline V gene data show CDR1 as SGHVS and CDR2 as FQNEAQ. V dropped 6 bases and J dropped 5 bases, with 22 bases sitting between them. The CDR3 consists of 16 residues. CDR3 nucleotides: TGTGCCAGCAGGCAGCGTGGGGGGCTGGATGGTTATGGCTACACCTTC. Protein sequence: CASRQRGGLDGYGYTF.

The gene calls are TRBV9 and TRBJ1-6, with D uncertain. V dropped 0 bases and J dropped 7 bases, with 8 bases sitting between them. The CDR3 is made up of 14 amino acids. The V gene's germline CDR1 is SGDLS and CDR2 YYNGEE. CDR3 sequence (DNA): TGTGCCAGCAGCGTAGAGAACGGAAATTCACCCCTCCACTTT. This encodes CASSVENGNSPLHF.

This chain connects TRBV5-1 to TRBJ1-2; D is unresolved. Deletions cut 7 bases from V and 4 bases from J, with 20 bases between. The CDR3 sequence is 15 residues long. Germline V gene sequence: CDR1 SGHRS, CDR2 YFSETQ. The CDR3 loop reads CASLPGEERTYGYTF. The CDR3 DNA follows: TGCGCCAGCCTCCCCGGAGAGGAACGGACCTATGGCTACACCTTC.

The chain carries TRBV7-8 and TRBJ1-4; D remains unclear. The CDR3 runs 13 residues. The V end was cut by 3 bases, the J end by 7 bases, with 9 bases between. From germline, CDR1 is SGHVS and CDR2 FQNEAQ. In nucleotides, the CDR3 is TGTGCCAGCAGCTTCATCGCCGGTGAAAAACTGTTTTTT. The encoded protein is CASSFIAGEKLFF.

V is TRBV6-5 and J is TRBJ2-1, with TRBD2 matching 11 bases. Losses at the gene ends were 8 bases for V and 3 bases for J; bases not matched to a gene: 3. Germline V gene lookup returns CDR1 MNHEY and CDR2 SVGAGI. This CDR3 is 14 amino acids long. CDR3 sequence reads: CASLLAGGYNEQFF. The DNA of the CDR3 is TGTGCCAGCCTTCTAGCGGGGGGCTACAATGAGCAGTTCTTC.

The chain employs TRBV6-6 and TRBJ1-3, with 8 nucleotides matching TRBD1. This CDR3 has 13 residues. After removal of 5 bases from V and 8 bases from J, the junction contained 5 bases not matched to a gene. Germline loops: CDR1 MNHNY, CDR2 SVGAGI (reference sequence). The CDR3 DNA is TGTGCCAGCAGTCGACAGGGGAGGGACACCATATATTTT. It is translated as CASSRQGRDTIYF.

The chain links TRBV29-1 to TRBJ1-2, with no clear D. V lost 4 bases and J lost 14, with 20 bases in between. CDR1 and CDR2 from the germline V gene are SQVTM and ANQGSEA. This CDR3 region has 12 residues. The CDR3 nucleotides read TGCAGCGTTGGGCCCCCTAAGGCCGGAGGGACCTTC. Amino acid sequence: CSVGPPKAGGTF. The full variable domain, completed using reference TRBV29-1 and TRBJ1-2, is SAVISQKPSRDICQRGTSLTIQCQVDSQVTMMFWYRQQPGQSLTLIATANQGSEATYESGFVIDKFPISRPNLTFSTLTVSNMSPEDSSIYLCSVGPPKAGGTFGSGTRLTVV.

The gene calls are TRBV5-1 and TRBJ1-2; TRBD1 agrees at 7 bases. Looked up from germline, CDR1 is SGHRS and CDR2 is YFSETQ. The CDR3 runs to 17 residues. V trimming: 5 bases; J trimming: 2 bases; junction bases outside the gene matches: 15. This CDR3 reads CASRGDSGGRANYGYTF. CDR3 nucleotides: TGCGCCAGCAGAGGGGACAGTGGAGGCAGGGCGAACTATGGCTACACCTTC.

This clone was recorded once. The CDR3 nucleotides read TGCGCCAGCGGAGCAGGGAACACTGAAGCTTTCTTT. This sequence encodes CASGAGNTEAFF. This chain uses TRBV5-1 with TRBJ1-1; D uncertain. CDR1 SGHRS and CDR2 YFSETQ come from the germline V gene. The CDR3 is made up of 12 amino acids. The V end was cut by 7 bases, the J end by 1 base, with 8 bases between.

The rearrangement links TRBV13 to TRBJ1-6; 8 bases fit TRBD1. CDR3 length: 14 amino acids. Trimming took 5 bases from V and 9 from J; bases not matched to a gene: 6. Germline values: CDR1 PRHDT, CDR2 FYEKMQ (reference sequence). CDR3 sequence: CASSLGQGFSPLHF. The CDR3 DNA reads TGTGCCAGCAGCCTTGGACAGGGATTTTCACCCCTCCACTTT.

The CDR3 nucleotides are TGTGCCAGCACTCTAGCGGGGAGCTCCTACAATGAGCAGTTCTTC. Encoded protein: CASTLAGSSYNEQFF. The rearrangement uses TRBV6-5 and TRBJ2-1; 9 bases agree with TRBD2. This CDR3 has 15 residues. The germline CDR1 and CDR2 sequences are MNHEY and SVGAGI. V shed 7 bases, J shed 0 bases, and the junction held 4 bases outside the gene matches.

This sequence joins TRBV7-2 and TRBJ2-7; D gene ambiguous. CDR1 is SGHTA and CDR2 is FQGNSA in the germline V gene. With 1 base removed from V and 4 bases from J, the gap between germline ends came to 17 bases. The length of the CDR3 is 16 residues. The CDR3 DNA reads TGTGCCAGCAGCTTAGATTCGTTGAGCTGGGGATACGAGCAGTACTTC. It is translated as CASSLDSLSWGYEQYF.

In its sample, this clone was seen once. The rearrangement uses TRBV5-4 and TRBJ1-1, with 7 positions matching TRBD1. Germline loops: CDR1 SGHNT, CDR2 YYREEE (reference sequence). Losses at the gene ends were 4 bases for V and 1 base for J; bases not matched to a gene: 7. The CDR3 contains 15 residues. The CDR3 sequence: CASSPYRGGNTEAFF. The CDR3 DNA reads TGTGCCAGCAGCCCCTACAGGGGTGGGAACACTGAAGCTTTCTTT.

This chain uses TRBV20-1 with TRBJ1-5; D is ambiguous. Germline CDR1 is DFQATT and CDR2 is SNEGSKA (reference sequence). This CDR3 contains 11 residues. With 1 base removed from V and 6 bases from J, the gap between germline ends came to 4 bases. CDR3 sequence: CSARAGQPQHF. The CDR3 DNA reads TGCAGTGCTAGAGCCGGTCAGCCCCAGCATTTT.

The CDR3 bases are TGTGCTAGTGGTTTGGACCAGGACAGCGAAGAGAACTATGGCTACACCTTC. It codes for CASGLDQDSEENYGYTF. The rearrangement links TRBV12-5 to TRBJ1-2, with D possibly being TRBD1 (6 bases). Deletions cut 1 base from V and 2 bases from J, with 17 bases between. This CDR3 region has 17 residues. Germline CDR1 LGHNT, CDR2 FRNRAP.

The CDR3, as DNA: TGTGCCTGGAGTCCACAGGGGTGGCATGGCTACACCTTC. Protein: CAWSPQGWHGYTF. The rearrangement joins TRBV30 to TRBJ1-2; 7 nucleotides line up with TRBD1. CDR3 length: 13 amino acids. V shed 2 bases, J shed 6 bases, and the junction held 6 bases outside the gene matches. The germline gives CDR1 GTSNPN, CDR2 SVGIG (reference sequence).

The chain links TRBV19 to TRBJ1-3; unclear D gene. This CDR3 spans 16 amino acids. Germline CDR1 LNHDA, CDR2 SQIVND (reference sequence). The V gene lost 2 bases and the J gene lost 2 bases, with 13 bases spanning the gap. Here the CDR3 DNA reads TGTGCCAGTAGTATAAGTGTCACGGGTGCTGGAAACACCATATATTTT. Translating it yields CASSISVTGAGNTIYF. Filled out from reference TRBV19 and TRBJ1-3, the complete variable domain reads DGGITQSPKYLFRKEGQNVTLSCEQNLNHDAMYWYRQDPGQGLRLIYYSQIVNDFQKGDIAEGYSVSREKKESFPLTVTSAQKNPTAFYLCASSISVTGAGNTIYFGEGSWLTVV.

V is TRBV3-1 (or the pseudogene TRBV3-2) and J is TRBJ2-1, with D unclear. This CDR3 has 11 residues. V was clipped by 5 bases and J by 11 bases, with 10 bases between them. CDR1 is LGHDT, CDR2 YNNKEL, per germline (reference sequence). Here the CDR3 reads CASSSVDKQFF. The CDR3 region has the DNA TGTGCCAGCAGCTCGGTAGATAAGCAGTTCTTC.